This TCR beta chain was obtained from a study of blood T cell repertoires in COVID-19. Sequencing used immunoSEQ multiplex PCR; TCRdb keeps in-frame clones, though not all of them. The table records 380,000 or so clones, about 88% of them present only once. Germline V gene sequence: CDR1 MNHEY, CDR2 SVGAGI. Trimming pared 3 bases from V and 5 bases from J, leaving 5 bases between. The CDR3 contains 12 residues. Recruited during active infection, patients (from Seattle) were subsequently followed longitudinally. The receptor was derived from a woman in her fifties or sixties with COVID-19, enrolled during active disease. V and J are TRBV6-5 and TRBJ2-1; no reliable D call. Sequencing used peripheral blood. CDR3 DNA: TGTGCCAGCAGTTATCAGGACAATGAGCAGTTCTTC. Translating gives CASSYQDNEQFF.